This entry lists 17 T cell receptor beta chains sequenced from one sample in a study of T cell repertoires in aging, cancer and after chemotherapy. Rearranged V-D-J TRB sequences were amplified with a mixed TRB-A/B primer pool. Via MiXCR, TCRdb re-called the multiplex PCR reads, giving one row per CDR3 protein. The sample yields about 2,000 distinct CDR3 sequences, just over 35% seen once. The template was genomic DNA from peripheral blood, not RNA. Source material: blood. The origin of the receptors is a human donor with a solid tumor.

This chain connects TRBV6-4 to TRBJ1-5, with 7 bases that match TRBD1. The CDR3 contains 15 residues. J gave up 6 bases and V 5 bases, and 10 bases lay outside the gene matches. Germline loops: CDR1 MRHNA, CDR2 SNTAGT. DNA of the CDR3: TGTGCCAGCAGTTATGACAGGGATCGGCGTCAGCCCCAGCATTTT. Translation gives CASSYDRDRRQPQHF.

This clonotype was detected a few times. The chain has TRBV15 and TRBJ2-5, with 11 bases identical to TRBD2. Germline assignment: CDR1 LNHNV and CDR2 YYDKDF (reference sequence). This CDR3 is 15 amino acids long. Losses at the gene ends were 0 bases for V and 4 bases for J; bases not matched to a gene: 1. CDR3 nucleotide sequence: TGTGCCACCAGCAGAGATAGCGGGGGGGCAGAGACCCAGTACTTC. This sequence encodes CATSRDSGGAETQYF.

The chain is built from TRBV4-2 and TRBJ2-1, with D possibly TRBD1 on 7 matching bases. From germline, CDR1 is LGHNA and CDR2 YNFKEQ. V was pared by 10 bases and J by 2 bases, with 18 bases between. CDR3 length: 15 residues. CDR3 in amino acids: CATRGRGDTYNEQFF. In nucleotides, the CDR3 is TGTGCCACTCGGGGCAGGGGGGACACCTACAATGAGCAGTTCTTC.

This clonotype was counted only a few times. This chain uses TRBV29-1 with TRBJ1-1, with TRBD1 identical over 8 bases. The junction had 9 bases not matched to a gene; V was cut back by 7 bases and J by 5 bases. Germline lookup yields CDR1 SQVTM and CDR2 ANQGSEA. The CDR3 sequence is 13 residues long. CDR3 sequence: CSAQGGPTTEAFF. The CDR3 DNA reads TGCAGCGCACAGGGGGGCCCCACTACTGAAGCTTTCTTT.

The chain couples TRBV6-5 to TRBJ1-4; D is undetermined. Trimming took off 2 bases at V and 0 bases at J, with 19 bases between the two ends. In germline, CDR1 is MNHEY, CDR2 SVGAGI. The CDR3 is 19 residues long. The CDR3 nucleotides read TGTGCCAGCAGTTACATTGCGGTGTGGGGAAACCCAACTAATGAAAAACTGTTTTTT. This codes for CASSYIAVWGNPTNEKLFF.

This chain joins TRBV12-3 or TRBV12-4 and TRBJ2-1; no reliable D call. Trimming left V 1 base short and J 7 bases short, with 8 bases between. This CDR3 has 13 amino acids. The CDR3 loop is CASSLGTPNEQFF. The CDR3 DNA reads TGTGCCAGCAGTTTAGGAACTCCTAATGAGCAGTTCTTC.

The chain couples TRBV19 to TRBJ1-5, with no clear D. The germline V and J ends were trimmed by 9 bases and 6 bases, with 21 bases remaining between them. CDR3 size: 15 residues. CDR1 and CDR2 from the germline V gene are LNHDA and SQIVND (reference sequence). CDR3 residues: CASHDLSGTSQPQHF. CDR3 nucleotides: TGTGCCAGCCATGACCTGTCTGGCACAAGTCAGCCCCAGCATTTT.

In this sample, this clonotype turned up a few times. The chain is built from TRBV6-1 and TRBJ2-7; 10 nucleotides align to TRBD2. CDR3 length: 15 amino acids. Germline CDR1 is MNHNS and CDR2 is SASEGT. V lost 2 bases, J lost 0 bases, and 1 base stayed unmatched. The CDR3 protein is CASSELAGASYEQYF. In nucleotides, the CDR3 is TGTGCCAGCAGTGAACTAGCGGGGGCCTCCTACGAGCAGTACTTC.

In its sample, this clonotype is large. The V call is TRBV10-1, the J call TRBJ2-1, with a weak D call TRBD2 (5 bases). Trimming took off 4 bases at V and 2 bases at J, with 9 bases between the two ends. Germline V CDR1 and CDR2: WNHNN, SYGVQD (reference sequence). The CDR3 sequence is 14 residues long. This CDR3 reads CASSVGGPYNEQFF. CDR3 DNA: TGCGCCAGCAGTGTTGGCGGGCCCTACAATGAGCAGTTCTTC.

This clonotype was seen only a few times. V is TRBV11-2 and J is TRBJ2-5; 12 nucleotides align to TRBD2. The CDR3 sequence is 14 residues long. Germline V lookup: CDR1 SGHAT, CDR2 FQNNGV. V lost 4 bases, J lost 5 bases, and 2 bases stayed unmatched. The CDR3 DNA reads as TGTGCCAGCAGCTCCGGACTAGCGGGGGAGACCCAGTACTTC. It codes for CASSSGLAGETQYF.

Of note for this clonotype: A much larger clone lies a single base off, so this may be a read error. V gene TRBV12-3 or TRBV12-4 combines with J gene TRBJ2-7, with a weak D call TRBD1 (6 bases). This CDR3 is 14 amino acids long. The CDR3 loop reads CASSQGQNYYEQCF. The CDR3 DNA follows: TGTGCCAGCAGCCAAGGACAGAATTACTACGAGCAGTGCTTC.

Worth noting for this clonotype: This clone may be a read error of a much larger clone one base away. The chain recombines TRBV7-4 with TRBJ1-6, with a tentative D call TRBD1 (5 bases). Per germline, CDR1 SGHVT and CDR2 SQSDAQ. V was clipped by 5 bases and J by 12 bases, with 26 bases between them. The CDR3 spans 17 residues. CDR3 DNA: TGTGCCAGCAGCACTCACGACCAGGGAGGAGTGGGTTTACCCCTCCACTTT. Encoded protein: CASSTHDQGGVGLPLHF.

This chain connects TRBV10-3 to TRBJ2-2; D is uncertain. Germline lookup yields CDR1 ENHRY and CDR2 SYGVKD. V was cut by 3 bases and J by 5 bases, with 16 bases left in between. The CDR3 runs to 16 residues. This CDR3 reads CAISDSVQQKTGELFF. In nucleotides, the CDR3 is TGTGCCATCAGTGACTCCGTACAACAAAAAACCGGGGAGCTGTTTTTT.

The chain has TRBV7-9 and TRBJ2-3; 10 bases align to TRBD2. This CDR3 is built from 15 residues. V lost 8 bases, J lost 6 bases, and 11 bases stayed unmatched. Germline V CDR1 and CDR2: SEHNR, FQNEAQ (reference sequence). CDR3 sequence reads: CASSPSGGPGDTQYF. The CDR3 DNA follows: TGTGCCAGCTCTCCTAGCGGGGGCCCGGGGGATACGCAGTATTTT.

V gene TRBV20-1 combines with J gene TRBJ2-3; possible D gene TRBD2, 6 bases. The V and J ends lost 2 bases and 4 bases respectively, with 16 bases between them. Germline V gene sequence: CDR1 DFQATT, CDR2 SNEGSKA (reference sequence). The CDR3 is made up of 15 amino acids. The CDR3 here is CSARPYYGGADTQYF. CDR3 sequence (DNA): TGCAGTGCTAGACCATACTACGGGGGAGCAGATACGCAGTATTTT.

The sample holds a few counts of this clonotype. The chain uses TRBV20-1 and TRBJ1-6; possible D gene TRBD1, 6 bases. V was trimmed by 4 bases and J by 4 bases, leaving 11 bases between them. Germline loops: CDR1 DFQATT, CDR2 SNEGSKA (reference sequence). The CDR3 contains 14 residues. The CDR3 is CSATQGGYNSPLHF. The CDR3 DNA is TGCAGTGCTACGCAAGGGGGTTATAATTCACCCCTCCACTTT.

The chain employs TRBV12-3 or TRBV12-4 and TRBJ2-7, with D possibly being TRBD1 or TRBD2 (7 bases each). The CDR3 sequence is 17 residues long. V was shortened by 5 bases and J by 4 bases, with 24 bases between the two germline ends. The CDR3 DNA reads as TGTGCCAGCAGTGGGAGGGGGCCAGGGGTCGGGCAATACGAGCAGTACTTC. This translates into CASSGRGPGVGQYEQYF.